Sequencing of this T cell receptor (beta chain) was carried out in a study of cytomegalovirus exposure and HLA in healthy donors. The PCR had 60 Vbeta and 13 Jbeta primers. The repertoire was sequenced with immunoSEQ multiplex PCR; TCRdb's copy has only in-frame clones and lacks some. In the table there are around 100,000 clones, 67% of which are singletons. From germline, CDR1 is SGHRS and CDR2 YFSETQ. The CDR3 extends over 15 amino acids. V lost 4 bases and J lost 1, with 14 bases in between. The chain links TRBV5-1 to TRBJ2-5, with D perhaps TRBD2 (5 bases). Sequencing was performed on PBMCs. The TCR was taken from a man younger than 30 in good health and CMV-seropositive. Written as DNA, the CDR3 is TGCGCCAGCAGCACATCTAACGGGATCCAAGAGACCCAGTACTTC. Its translation is CASSTSNGIQETQYF. Complete variable domain (other parts from reference TRBV5-1 and TRBJ2-5): KAGVTQTPRYLIKTRGQQVTLSCSPISGHRSVSWYQQTPGQGLQFLFEYFSETQRNKGNFPGRFSGRQFSNSRSEMNVSTLELGDSALYLCASSTSNGIQETQYFGPGTRLLVL.